The rows below give T cell receptor beta chains drawn from one sample of a study of blood T cell repertoires in COVID-19. Sequenced by immunoSEQ multiplex PCR; TCRdb stores in-frame clones only, minus some. This table has about 70,000 clones, 80% to 85% appearing once. Sample: peripheral blood. The source of these receptors is a man aged 80 or over with acute or convalescent COVID-19. The CDR3 runs from the conserved cysteine through the conserved F or W. D genes are given only for firm matches. Size tells how often a clone was seen (once, few, many) or the class of an expanded clone, and some rows leave it out.

D gene	V gene	J gene	CDR3 length	clone size	CDR3 protein	CDR3 DNA
-	TRBV12-3/TRBV12-4	TRBJ2-7	11	-	CASSLLDEQYF	TGTGCCAGCAGTCTCCTCGACGAGCAGTACTTC
-	TRBV6-1	TRBJ1-4	16	-	CASSESGAATNEKLFF	TGTGCCAGCAGTGAGTCAGGGGCGGCAACTAATGAAAAACTGTTTTTT
TRBD2	TRBV18	TRBJ2-3	19	once	CASSPPKATSFRATDTQYF	TGTGCCAGCTCACCACCGAAAGCGACTAGCTTTCGAGCAACAGATACGCAGTATTTT
-	TRBV18	TRBJ1-1	14	-	CASSPQTDNTEAFF	TGTGCCAGCTCACCTCAGACTGATAACACTGAAGCTTTCTTT
-	TRBV30	TRBJ1-1	13	-	CAWEAEANIEAFF	TGTGCCTGGGAGGCCGAAGCGAACATTGAAGCTTTCTTT
TRBD2	TRBV5-1	TRBJ2-1	17	once	CASSLVDSGRRHNEQFF	TGCGCCAGCAGCTTGGTGGATAGCGGGAGAAGGCACAATGAGCAGTTCTTC
TRBD2	TRBV6-2/TRBV6-3	TRBJ2-2	16	-	CASSYGGRGLTGELFF	TGTGCCAGCAGTTACGGCGGGAGGGGCCTCACCGGGGAGCTGTTTTTT
-	TRBV9	TRBJ2-1	15	-	CASSPSIYSYNEQFF	TGTGCCAGCAGCCCCTCAATCTACTCCTACAATGAGCAGTTCTTC
-	TRBV4-1	TRBJ2-7	13	once	CASSQDREYEQYF	TGCGCCAGCAGCCAAGACAGGGAATACGAGCAGTACTTC
-	TRBV21-1	TRBJ2-7	18	-	CASRKSQGWRESSYEQYF	TGTGCCAGTCGGAAATCCCAGGGGTGGAGAGAGAGCTCCTACGAGCAGTACTTC
-	TRBV5-4	TRBJ2-1	14	-	CASSRILYRQEQFF	TGTGCCAGCAGCCGAATCCTCTACCGACAGGAGCAGTTCTTC
-	TRBV6-6	TRBJ1-5	13	-	CASSLGPYQPQHF	TGTGCCAGCAGCCTTGGGCCCTATCAGCCCCAGCATTTT
TRBD2	TRBV25-1	TRBJ2-7	16	once	CASSDERLAGAGEQYF	TGTGCCAGCAGTGACGAGCGACTAGCGGGGGCGGGGGAGCAGTACTTC
TRBD1	TRBV6-2/TRBV6-3	TRBJ2-7	16	-	CASSYSFGQGDNEQYF	TGTGCCAGCAGTTACTCGTTCGGGCAGGGGGACAACGAGCAGTACTTC
TRBD2	TRBV7-2	TRBJ2-3	15	-	CASSLESREADTQYF	TGTGCCAGCAGCTTAGAGAGCCGGGAGGCAGATACGCAGTATTTT
-	TRBV2	TRBJ2-2	11	-	CASSDSGELFF	TGTGCCAGCAGTGATAGCGGGGAGCTGTTTTTT
-	TRBV11-2	TRBJ2-7	11	-	CASSQIYEQYF	TGTGCCAGCAGCCAGATCTACGAGCAGTACTTC
TRBD1	TRBV7-2	TRBJ1-3	15	once	CASSLQGDSGNTIYF	TGTGCCAGCAGCTTACAGGGGGACTCTGGAAACACCATATATTTT
TRBD1	TRBV15	TRBJ2-7	15	-	CATSRYGQGRNEQYF	TGTGCCACCAGCAGATACGGACAGGGTCGGAACGAGCAGTACTTC
-	TRBV10-3	TRBJ2-1	15	-	CAISGGSAGHNEQFF	TGTGCCATCAGTGGGGGGTCGGCGGGGCACAATGAGCAGTTCTTC
TRBD2	TRBV7-7	TRBJ2-5	16	-	CASSLGLAGRTETQYF	TGTGCTAGCAGCCTAGGACTAGCGGGAAGAACGGAGACCCAGTACTTC
-	TRBV19	TRBJ2-5	16	-	CASSIADSGIQETQYF	TGTGCCAGTAGTATAGCCGATAGCGGAATACAAGAGACCCAGTACTTC
TRBD1	TRBV12-3/TRBV12-4	TRBJ1-1	13	-	CASSLTDRGEAFF	TGTGCCAGCAGCCTTACGGACAGGGGGGAAGCTTTCTTT
TRBD1	TRBV19	TRBJ2-5	13	-	CASSPNRGRTQYF	TGTGCCAGTAGTCCAAACAGGGGTAGGACCCAGTACTTC
-	TRBV28	TRBJ1-5	12	-	CATDSLSSPQHF	TGTGCGACCGACAGCCTTTCCTCGCCCCAGCATTTT
-	TRBV6-5	TRBJ2-7	14	-	CASRTAYLAYEQYF	TGTGCCAGCAGAACAGCCTACCTCGCGTACGAGCAGTACTTC
TRBD1	TRBV19	TRBJ1-6	14	-	CASRQGQANSPLHF	TGTGCCAGTAGACAGGGACAGGCAAATTCACCCCTCCACTTT
-	TRBV18	TRBJ1-1	13	-	CASSSAGDTEAFF	TGTGCCAGCTCATCAGCGGGGGACACTGAAGCTTTCTTT
-	TRBV7-2	TRBJ2-1	13	-	CASSSQASAEQFF	TGTGCCAGCAGCTCCCAAGCTAGCGCCGAGCAGTTCTTC
TRBD2	TRBV27	TRBJ2-1	18	-	CASSLRGPSGRARNEQFF	TGTGCCAGCAGTCTTAGGGGCCCTAGCGGGAGGGCCAGGAATGAGCAGTTCTTC
TRBD2	TRBV12-3/TRBV12-4	TRBJ2-3	13	-	CASTAGGTDTQYF	TGTGCCAGCACCGCGGGGGGGACCGATACGCAGTATTTT
TRBD1	TRBV7-2	TRBJ1-2	14	once	CASSQRDSRNGYTF	TGTGCCAGCAGCCAAAGGGACAGTCGGAATGGCTACACCTTC
TRBD1	TRBV19	TRBJ2-2	15	-	CASSMGQANTGELFF	TGTGCCAGTAGTATGGGACAGGCGAACACCGGGGAGCTGTTTTTT
TRBD2	TRBV11-3	TRBJ2-3	18	-	CASSLGTSGGAGTDTQYF	TGTGCCAGCAGCTTAGGGACTAGCGGCGGGGCGGGCACAGATACGCAGTATTTT
-	TRBV2	TRBJ2-7	14	-	CASTRTNSFYEQYF	TGTGCCAGCACTCGGACTAATTCGTTCTACGAGCAGTACTTC
-	TRBV7-7	TRBJ2-5	13	-	CASSLGAQETQYF	TGTGCTAGCAGCCTGGGAGCTCAAGAGACCCAGTACTTC
-	TRBV24-1	TRBJ2-1	15	-	CATSDLRSAWNEQFF	TGTGCCACCAGTGATTTGCGGTCTGCTTGGAATGAGCAGTTCTTC
-	TRBV18	TRBJ1-5	16	many	CASSGGGRFGNQPQHF	TGTGCCAGCTCTGGGGGGGGGCGCTTTGGAAATCAGCCCCAGCATTTT
TRBD1	TRBV18	TRBJ1-1	17	few	CASSPPQGQVRNTEAFF	TGTGCCAGCTCACCACCCCAAGGACAGGTTCGGAACACTGAAGCTTTCTTT
TRBD1	TRBV6-5	TRBJ1-6	14	-	CASTQRMTGFSLHF	TGTGCCAGCACCCAACGGATGACAGGGTTCTCCCTCCACTTT
-	TRBV18	TRBJ1-1	13	-	CASSPDRRAEAFF	TGTGCCAGCTCACCAGACAGGCGAGCTGAAGCTTTCTTT
-	TRBV18	TRBJ2-5	14	-	CASSPPAGTGDQYF	TGTGCCAGCTCCCCCCCTGCCGGAACGGGGGACCAGTACTTC
-	TRBV14	TRBJ2-7	14	-	CASSLQGEGSEQYF	TGTGCCAGCAGCCTACAGGGAGAGGGGAGCGAGCAGTACTTC
-	TRBV28	TRBJ1-2	11	-	CASSTDYGYTF	TGTGCCAGCAGTACAGACTATGGCTACACCTTC
TRBD1	TRBV7-2	TRBJ2-5	17	-	CASSLGGQGVHQETQYF	TGTGCCAGCAGCTTAGGGGGACAGGGGGTTCACCAAGAGACCCAGTACTTC
TRBD2	TRBV2	TRBJ2-1	17	-	CASSGRGLAGGYNEQFF	TGTGCCAGCAGTGGCCGGGGGCTAGCGGGAGGGTACAATGAGCAGTTCTTC
-	TRBV4-1	TRBJ2-7	15	-	CASSQLPMVWAQQYF	TGCGCCAGCAGCCAACTCCCAATGGTTTGGGCGCAGCAGTACTTC
TRBD1	TRBV5-6	TRBJ2-3	15	-	CASRYRGTRGDTQYF	TGTGCCAGCAGATACAGGGGGACAAGAGGAGATACGCAGTATTTT
TRBD1	TRBV18	TRBJ1-6	15	-	CASSPQGAANSPLHF	TGTGCCAGCTCACCACAGGGGGCGGCGAATTCACCCCTCCACTTT
TRBD1	TRBV19	TRBJ2-2	17	-	CASSVRKGQGNTGELFF	TGTGCCAGTAGTGTTCGAAAGGGACAGGGGAACACCGGGGAGCTGTTTTTT
TRBD1	TRBV3-1/TRBV3-2	TRBJ1-2	15	few	CASSPRTGANYGYTF	TGTGCCAGCAGCCCTCGGACAGGGGCCAACTATGGCTACACCTTC
-	TRBV19	TRBJ2-3	14	-	CASSGFRDNPRQYF	TGTGCCAGTAGTGGGTTTCGGGACAACCCGAGGCAGTATTTT
-	TRBV6-1	TRBJ2-5	16	few	CASSGLNRPGQETQYF	TGTGCCAGCAGTGGCTTAAACAGACCAGGGCAAGAGACCCAGTACTTC
-	TRBV14	TRBJ2-1	13	-	CASSRSVMSEQFF	TGTGCCAGCAGCCGGTCTGTTATGAGCGAGCAGTTCTTC